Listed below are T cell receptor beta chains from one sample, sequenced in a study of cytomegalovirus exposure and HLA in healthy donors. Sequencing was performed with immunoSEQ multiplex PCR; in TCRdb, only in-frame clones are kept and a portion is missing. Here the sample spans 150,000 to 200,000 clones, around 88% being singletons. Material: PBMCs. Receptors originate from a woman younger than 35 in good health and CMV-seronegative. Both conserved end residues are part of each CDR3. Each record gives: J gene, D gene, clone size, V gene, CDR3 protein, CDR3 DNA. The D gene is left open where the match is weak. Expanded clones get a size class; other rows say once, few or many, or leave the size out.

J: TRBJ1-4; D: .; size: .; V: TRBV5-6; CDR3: CASSPGGASATNEKLFF; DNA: TGTGCCAGCAGCCCTGGTGGGGCCAGCGCAACTAATGAAAAACTGTTTTTT
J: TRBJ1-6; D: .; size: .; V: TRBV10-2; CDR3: CASSPGNSPLHF; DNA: TGCGCCAGCAGTCCAGGAAATTCACCCCTCCACTTT
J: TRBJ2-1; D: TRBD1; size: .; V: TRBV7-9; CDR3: CASSSPGTGVYNEQFF; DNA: TGTGCCAGCAGCTCGCCCGGGACAGGGGTCTACAATGAGCAGTTCTTC
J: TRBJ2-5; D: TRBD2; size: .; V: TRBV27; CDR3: CASSLSRREGETQYF; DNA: TGTGCCAGCAGTTTATCCCGTCGGGAGGGGGAGACCCAGTACTTC
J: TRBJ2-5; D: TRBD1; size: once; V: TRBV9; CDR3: CASSATGGFTSGETQYF; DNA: TGTGCCAGCAGCGCCACAGGGGGCTTCACATCCGGGGAGACCCAGTACTTC
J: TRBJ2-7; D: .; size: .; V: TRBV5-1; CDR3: CASSLLSGQNYEQYF; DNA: TGCGCCAGCAGCCTACTCTCAGGGCAGAACTACGAGCAGTACTTC
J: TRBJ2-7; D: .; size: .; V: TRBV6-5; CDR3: CASSYSLTAPGEQYF; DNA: TGTGCCAGCAGTTACTCGTTGACGGCACCGGGCGAGCAGTACTTC
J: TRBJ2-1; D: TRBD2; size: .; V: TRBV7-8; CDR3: CASSLRDYQENEQFF; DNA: TGTGCCAGCAGCTTGCGGGACTACCAAGAGAACGAGCAGTTCTTC
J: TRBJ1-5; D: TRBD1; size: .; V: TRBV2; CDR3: CASSGTGAAQPQHF; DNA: TGTGCCAGCAGTGGGACAGGGGCGGCTCAGCCCCAGCATTTT
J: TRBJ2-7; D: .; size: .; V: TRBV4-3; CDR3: CASSQEQGAGEQYF; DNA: TGCGCCAGCAGCCAAGAACAGGGTGCAGGGGAGCAGTACTTC
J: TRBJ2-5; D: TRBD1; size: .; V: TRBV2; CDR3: CASSGTDGETQYF; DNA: TGTGCCAGCAGCGGGACAGACGGAGAGACCCAGTACTTC
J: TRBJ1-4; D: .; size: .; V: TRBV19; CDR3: CASSTQGKTGDEKLFF; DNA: TGTGCCAGTAGTACACAGGGTAAGACGGGCGATGAAAAACTGTTTTTT
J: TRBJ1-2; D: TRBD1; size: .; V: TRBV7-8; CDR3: CASSPVTGPGNYGYTF; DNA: TGTGCCAGCAGCCCGGTGACAGGGCCGGGGAACTATGGCTACACCTTC
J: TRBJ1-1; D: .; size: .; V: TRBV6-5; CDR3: CASSYGAQNTEAFF; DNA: TGTGCCAGCAGTTACGGGGCCCAGAACACTGAAGCTTTCTTT
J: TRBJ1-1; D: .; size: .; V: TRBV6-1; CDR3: CASSDRVNTEAFF; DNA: TGTGCCAGCAGTGACAGGGTGAACACTGAAGCTTTCTTT
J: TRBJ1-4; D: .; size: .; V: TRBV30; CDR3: CAWQEGFNEKLFF; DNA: TGTGCCTGGCAAGAGGGATTCAATGAAAAACTGTTTTTT
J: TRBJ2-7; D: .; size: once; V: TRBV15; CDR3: CATSRDSGPREQYF; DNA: TGTGCCACCAGCAGAGATTCTGGTCCGAGGGAGCAGTACTTC
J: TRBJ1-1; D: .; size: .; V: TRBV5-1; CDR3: CASTPLGANTEAFF; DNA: TGCGCCAGCACCCCGTTAGGGGCGAACACTGAAGCTTTCTTT
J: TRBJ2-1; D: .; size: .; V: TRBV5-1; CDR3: CASSLGLTIDEQFF; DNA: TGCGCCAGCAGCCTAGGACTGACGATCGATGAGCAGTTCTTC
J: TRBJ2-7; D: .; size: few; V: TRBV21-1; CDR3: CAIQGIGEQYF; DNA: TGTGCCATCCAGGGGATCGGGGAGCAGTACTTC
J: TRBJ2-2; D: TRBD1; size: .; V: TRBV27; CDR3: CASSFTNPGQGARWGSGELFF; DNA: TGTGCCAGCAGTTTCACAAATCCGGGACAGGGGGCCAGGTGGGGCTCCGGGGAGCTGTTTTTT
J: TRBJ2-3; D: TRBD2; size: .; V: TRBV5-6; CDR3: CASSFGEPSAGGADTQYF; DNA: TGTGCCAGCAGCTTCGGAGAGCCATCAGCGGGGGGGGCGGATACGCAGTATTTT
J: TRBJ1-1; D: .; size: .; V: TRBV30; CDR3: CAGGGENTEAFF; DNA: TGTGCCGGAGGGGGGGAGAACACTGAAGCTTTCTTT
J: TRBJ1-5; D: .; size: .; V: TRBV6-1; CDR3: CASSEGANQPQHF; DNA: TGTGCCAGCAGTGAAGGAGCAAATCAGCCCCAGCATTTT
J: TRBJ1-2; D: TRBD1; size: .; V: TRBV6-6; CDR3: CASSYTDRAQYGYTF; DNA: TGTGCCAGCAGTTACACCGACAGGGCTCAGTATGGCTACACCTTC
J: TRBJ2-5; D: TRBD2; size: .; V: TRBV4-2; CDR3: CASSQLPSGGAQETQYF; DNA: TGTGCCAGCAGCCAACTCCCTAGCGGGGGAGCTCAAGAGACCCAGTACTTC
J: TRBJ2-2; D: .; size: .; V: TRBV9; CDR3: CASSVGRFGPIPGELFF; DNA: TGTGCCAGCAGCGTTGGGAGGTTTGGCCCCATTCCCGGGGAGCTGTTTTTT
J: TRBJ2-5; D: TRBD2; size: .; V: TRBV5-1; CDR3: CASSLAEAGDQETQYF; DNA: TGCGCCAGCAGCTTGGCGGAAGCGGGGGATCAAGAGACCCAGTACTTC
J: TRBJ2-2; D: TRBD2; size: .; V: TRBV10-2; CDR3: CASSGSSGRSFTGELFF; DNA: TGCGCCAGCAGTGGGTCTAGCGGGAGGTCCTTCACCGGGGAGCTGTTTTTT
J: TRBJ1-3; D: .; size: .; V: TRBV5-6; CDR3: CASSNHGQRRNTIYF; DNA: TGTGCCAGCAGCAATCATGGACAGAGAAGAAACACCATATATTTT
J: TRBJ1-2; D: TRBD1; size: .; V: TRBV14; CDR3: CASSPRVGTGDGYTF; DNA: TGTGCCAGCAGCCCAAGAGTCGGGACAGGGGATGGCTACACCTTC
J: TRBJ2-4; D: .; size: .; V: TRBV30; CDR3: CAWRDSGIQYF; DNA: TGTGCCTGGAGGGACTCAGGAATTCAGTACTTC
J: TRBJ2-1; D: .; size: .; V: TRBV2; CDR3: CASSERAPKSYNEQFF; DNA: TGTGCCAGCAGTGAGCGGGCCCCGAAGTCCTACAATGAGCAGTTCTTC
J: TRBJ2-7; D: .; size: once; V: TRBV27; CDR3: CASSPGGTVSSYEQYF; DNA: TGTGCCAGCAGTCCTGGGGGGACCGTGAGCTCCTACGAGCAGTACTTC
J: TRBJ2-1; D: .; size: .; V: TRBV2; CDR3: CAGQVGNEQFF; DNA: TGTGCCGGCCAGGTCGGCAATGAGCAGTTCTTC